These 18 T cell receptor beta chains came from one sample sequenced in a study of T cell repertoires in cytomegalovirus infection. For these TCRs, the target antigens are not known. TCRdb re-called the reads through MiXCR, storing one row per CDR3 protein. The sample lists about 570,000 distinct CDR3 sequences, 40% occurring once. Sequencing used cultured PBMCs, obtained from culture after CMV antigen stimulation. The receptors originated from a human donor in good health (CMV status not recorded). Some clones in this sample may be carry-over from other donors' samples.

The CDR3 nucleotides are TGTGCCATCAGTGGGGGACTAGCGGAAACGCAGTTCTTC. This translates into CAISGGLAETQFF. This rearrangement joins TRBV10-3 to TRBJ2-1, with 11 bases lining up with TRBD2. Germline-derived CDR1 and CDR2 are ENHRY and SYGVKD. With V trimmed by 4 bases and J by 12 bases, 5 bases remained unmatched. This CDR3 is built from 13 residues.

The chain combines TRBV27 with TRBJ1-6, with D perhaps matching TRBD1 (6 bases). This CDR3 is built from 15 residues. The germline V and J ends were trimmed by 6 bases and 11 bases, with 20 bases remaining between them. The germline gives CDR1 MNHEY, CDR2 SMNVEV (reference sequence). This chain's CDR3 is CASSSGGAGSAPLHF. The CDR3, as DNA: TGTGCCAGCAGCTCCGGGGGCGCGGGAAGTGCACCCCTCCACTTT.

This clonotype was observed a few times. One end of the junction varies from germline; a read error may be responsible. CDR3 region: CASSLAGEGSLF. The CDR3 DNA follows: TGTGCCAGCAGCTTAGCGGGGGAAGGTAGTCTCTTC. The chain joins TRBV7-8 to TRBJ2-1; D might be TRBD1 or TRBD2, each matching 5 bases. CDR3 length equals 12 residues. Germline CDR1 SGHVS, CDR2 FQNEAQ.

The J gene is TRBJ2-1, the V gene TRBV12-3 or TRBV12-4; a weak D match, TRBD2 (6 bases). The CDR3 spans 14 residues. V lost 1 base and J 12 bases, leaving 16 bases between the germline ends. CDR3 sequence: CASSLVGTTTRQFF. Written as DNA, the CDR3 is TGTGCCAGCAGTTTAGTTGGGACCACGACTAGGCAGTTCTTC.

This rearrangement joins TRBV7-2 to TRBJ1-2; possibly TRBD1 for D (6 bases). Germline CDR1 SGHTA, CDR2 FQGNSA. The V and J ends lost 6 bases and 4 bases respectively, with 15 bases between them. The CDR3 length is 14 residues. This CDR3 reads CASSHTGLAYGYTF. The CDR3 region has the DNA TGTGCCAGCAGTCATACAGGGTTGGCCTATGGCTACACCTTC.

V is TRBV5-1 and J is TRBJ2-7; a weak D match, TRBD2 (5 bases). Germline CDR1 SGHRS, CDR2 YFSETQ. The CDR3 has 13 amino acids. V lost 4 bases and J lost 4, with 12 bases in between. The chain's CDR3 is CASSPARGYEQYF. Written as DNA, the CDR3 is TGCGCCAGCAGCCCCGCTCGCGGGTACGAGCAGTACTTC. The full variable domain, with the rest looked up from reference TRBV5-1 and TRBJ2-7, is KAGVTQTPRYLIKTRGQQVTLSCSPISGHRSVSWYQQTPGQGLQFLFEYFSETQRNKGNFPGRFSGRQFSNSRSEMNVSTLELGDSALYLCASSPARGYEQYFGPGTRLTVT.

This clonotype was recorded once. This chain joins TRBV2 and TRBJ2-3; 9 bases match TRBD2. V lost 1 base, J lost 3 bases, and 5 bases stayed unmatched. Germline loops: CDR1 SNHLY, CDR2 FYNNEI. The CDR3 length is 16 residues. CDR3 amino acids: CASSEVRSGGTDTQYF. DNA of the CDR3: TGTGCCAGCAGTGAAGTAAGGAGCGGGGGGACAGATACGCAGTATTTT.

This clonotype has at least ten counts. This rearrangement joins TRBV7-8 to TRBJ1-5; D ambiguous. The CDR3 is made up of 15 amino acids. CDR1 and CDR2 (germline): SGHVS, FQNEAQ. The V and J ends lost 1 base and 0 bases respectively, with 7 bases between them. CDR3 residues: CASSLDGYSNQPQHF. The CDR3 coding sequence is TGTGCCAGCAGCTTAGACGGTTATAGCAATCAGCCCCAGCATTTT.

The V call is TRBV5-6, the J call TRBJ2-7; the D is unclear. The CDR3 is made up of 13 amino acids. Germline values: CDR1 SGHDT, CDR2 YYEEEE. Trimming took 0 bases from V and 2 from J, leaving 6 bases between them. The DNA of the CDR3 is TGTGCCAGCAGCTTGGACTACCCCTACGAGCAGTACTTC. This translates into CASSLDYPYEQYF. Full variable domain (outside the CDR3, taken from reference TRBV5-6 and TRBJ2-7): DAGVTQSPTHLIKTRGQQVTLRCSPKSGHDTVSWYQQALGQGPQFIFQYYEEEERQRGNFPDRFSGHQFPNYSSELNVNALLLGDSALYLCASSLDYPYEQYFGPGTRLTVT.

This rearrangement joins TRBV19 to TRBJ2-1; 7 bases line up with TRBD1. Germline trimming cut 5 bases from V and 6 bases from J; bases unmatched to any gene: 10. Germline V CDR1 and CDR2: LNHDA, SQIVND (reference sequence). CDR3 length equals 15 residues. CDR3 sequence reads: CASSSRQGTINEQFF. CDR3 bases: TGTGCCAGTAGTTCCAGACAGGGCACCATCAATGAGCAGTTCTTC.

The chain has TRBV7-6 and TRBJ2-7; 8 positions agree with TRBD2. Germline trimming cut 4 bases from V and 0 bases from J; bases unmatched to any gene: 14. The germline V gene encodes CDR1 SGHVS and CDR2 FNYEAQ. This CDR3 spans 18 amino acids. CDR3 amino acids: CASSSLKGAGARSYEQYF. For the CDR3, the DNA is TGTGCCAGCAGCTCCTTGAAAGGAGCGGGGGCCCGCTCCTACGAGCAGTACTTC.

V gene TRBV19 combines with J gene TRBJ1-6, with D perhaps matching TRBD1 (5 bases). Trimming removed 5 bases at V and 10 bases at J, with 18 bases between. CDR3 length: 15 residues. Per germline, CDR1 LNHDA and CDR2 SQIVND (reference sequence). DNA for the CDR3: TGTGCCAGTAGTCCGGGGGAGGGCTACAAGTCACCCCTCCACTTT. Its translation is CASSPGEGYKSPLHF.

The chain recombines TRBV6-1 with TRBJ2-7; 7 bases are shared with TRBD2. The CDR3 loop spans 16 amino acids. The germline V gene has CDR1 MNHNS and CDR2 SASEGT. J gave up 5 bases and V 0 bases, and 10 bases lay outside the gene matches. CDR3 sequence (DNA): TGTGCCAGCAGTGAAGCGCTACTTCGGGGAGGGGACGAGCAGTACTTC. Protein sequence: CASSEALLRGGDEQYF.

The V gene is TRBV7-6, the J gene TRBJ2-1; D unclear. The V and J ends lost 3 bases and 8 bases respectively, with 11 bases between them. The CDR3 length is 13 residues. Germline values: CDR1 SGHVS, CDR2 FNYEAQ. The CDR3: CASSFQVWDEQFF. DNA for the CDR3: TGTGCCAGCAGCTTTCAGGTTTGGGATGAGCAGTTCTTC.

V usage is TRBV28 and J usage is TRBJ1-6, with D maybe TRBD1 (6 bases). Deletions cut 7 bases from V and 14 bases from J, with 33 bases between. Germline V gene lookup returns CDR1 MDHEN and CDR2 SYDVKM. This CDR3 spans 18 amino acids. CDR3 protein: CASTLLWGRTVRGETLHF. The CDR3 region has the DNA TGTGCCAGCACCCTTCTATGGGGTCGGACCGTTAGGGGGGAGACCCTCCACTTT.

The chain employs TRBV7-8 and TRBJ1-4; D not certain. Per the germline V gene, CDR1 is SGHVS and CDR2 is FQNEAQ. The length of the CDR3 is 14 residues. V lost 5 bases to trimming and J lost 5 bases, with 12 bases between them. CDR3 sequence (DNA): TGTGCCAGCAGCCCAGGACGGGGAAATGAAAAACTGTTTTTT. This gives the protein CASSPGRGNEKLFF.

The V and J genes are TRBV7-9 and TRBJ1-1, with D perhaps TRBD1 (6 bases). The CDR3 runs 14 residues. Looked up from germline, CDR1 is SEHNR and CDR2 is FQNEAQ (reference sequence). Trimming took 1 base from V and 10 from J, leaving 16 bases between them. The CDR3 nucleotides are TGTGCCAGCAGCTTAGGCCCGGGGGGGCCCCGAGCTTTCTTT. It specifies CASSLGPGGPRAFF.

The gene calls are TRBV7-9 and TRBJ2-3; TRBD2 matches 7 bases. The CDR3 is 13 amino acids. The trim removed 7 bases at V and 4 bases at J, leaving 5 bases unmatched. From germline, CDR1 is SEHNR and CDR2 FQNEAQ (reference sequence). The CDR3 DNA sequence: TGTGCCAGCAAACGCGGGGGAGCAGATACGCAGTATTTT. This gives the protein CASKRGGADTQYF.